These 22 T cell receptor beta chains came from one sample sequenced in a study of T cell responses to AZD1222 COVID-19 vaccine. Generated by immunoSEQ multiplex PCR, the TCRdb table keeps only in-frame clones and is missing some. The sample lists some 180,000 clones; 90% to 95% were seen once. This material consisted of peripheral blood, taken 28 days after the second dose of the MenACWY control vaccine. These receptors originate from an adult who received the MenACWY meningococcal vaccine as a control.

This sequence joins TRBV28 and TRBJ2-1; the D call may be TRBD1 or TRBD2 (6 bases each). The CDR3 consists of 15 residues. V lost 6 bases and J lost 5, with 17 bases in between. Per germline, CDR1 MDHEN and CDR2 SYDVKM. The CDR3 loop is CASSPPGGLHNEQFF. The CDR3, as DNA: TGTGCCAGCAGCCCCCCCGGGGGCCTACACAATGAGCAGTTCTTC.

The chain couples TRBV5-1 to TRBJ2-3; TRBD1 aligns across 12 bases. J gave up 4 bases and V 3 bases, and 6 bases lay outside the gene matches. The CDR3 consists of 16 residues. Germline CDR1 is SGHRS and CDR2 is YFSETQ. CDR3 DNA sequence: TGCGCCAGCAGCTACCGAGGGACAGGGGGCCCAGATACGCAGTATTTT. It encodes CASSYRGTGGPDTQYF.

The rearrangement uses TRBV9 and TRBJ2-3; 13 positions match TRBD2. The CDR3 contains 16 residues. Germline V CDR1 and CDR2: SGDLS, YYNGEE. Unmatched junction bases numbered 5, after V lost 2 bases and J lost 5 bases. The DNA of the CDR3 is TGTGCCAGCAGCGTTGGGACTAGCGGGACAATAGATACGCAGTATTTT. Amino acid sequence: CASSVGTSGTIDTQYF.

The V call is TRBV29-1, the J call TRBJ2-7, with 7 bases that match TRBD1. V lost 0 bases and J lost 13; bases outside the gene matches: 6. Germline V gene sequence: CDR1 SQVTM, CDR2 ANQGSEA. The length of the CDR3 is 11 residues. The CDR3 is CSVEEGQALYF. CDR3 sequence (DNA): TGCAGCGTTGAAGAAGGACAGGCGCTCTACTTC.

This chain links TRBV7-2 with TRBJ1-1; TRBD1 matches at 9 bases. This CDR3 contains 15 residues. J lost 4 bases, V lost 5 bases, and 8 bases had no gene match. Germline CDR1 is SGHTA and CDR2 is FQGNSA. The CDR3 DNA sequence: TGTGCCAGCAGCGCACAGGGGGCGCGGGGCACTGAAGCTTTCTTT. Translating it yields CASSAQGARGTEAFF.

This chain joins TRBV6-2 or TRBV6-3 and TRBJ2-7; D may match TRBD1 or TRBD2 (7 bases each). The CDR3 contains 16 residues. V was pared by 5 bases and J by 2 bases, with 19 bases between. CDR1 MNHEY and CDR2 SVGEGT come from the germline V gene. The chain's CDR3 is CASSPWGGQLPYEQYF. CDR3 coding DNA: TGTGCCAGCAGTCCATGGGGGGGACAGCTACCCTACGAGCAGTACTTC.

The genes are TRBV18 and TRBJ1-1; D not certain. There are 13 residues in the CDR3. V was shortened by 1 base and J by 6 bases, with 9 bases between the two germline ends. Germline V CDR1 and CDR2: KGHSH, LQKENI. The CDR3 DNA is TGTGCCAGCTCACCACGGGCAGGTTCTGAAGCTTTCTTT. This gives the protein CASSPRAGSEAFF.

The CDR3 region is CASSRTGGKLFF. The CDR3 DNA follows: TGTGCCAGCAGTCGTACCGGGGGAAAACTGTTTTTT. The chain couples TRBV6-5 to TRBJ1-4; D might be TRBD1 (5 bases). This CDR3 spans 12 amino acids. CDR1 and CDR2 from the germline V gene are MNHEY and SVGAGI. The V and J ends lost 5 bases and 10 bases respectively, with 11 bases between them.

CDR3 in DNA: TGTGCCAGCAGATTTGGGGGAGGCGAGCAGTACTTC. This sequence encodes CASRFGGGEQYF. The chain carries TRBV12-3 or TRBV12-4 and TRBJ2-7; maybe TRBD2 (6 bases). V lost 6 bases to trimming and J lost 6 bases, with 12 bases between them. This CDR3 has 12 amino acids.

V usage is TRBV24-1 and J usage is TRBJ2-3; D gene uncertain. CDR3 length equals 16 residues. V lost 2 bases to trimming and J lost 0 bases, with 11 bases between them. Germline values: CDR1 KGHDR, CDR2 SFDVKD. This chain's CDR3 is CATSDYGRLSTDTQYF. The DNA of the CDR3 is TGTGCCACCAGTGATTATGGACGGCTGAGCACAGATACGCAGTATTTT.

This chain links TRBV7-2 with TRBJ1-5; D possibly corresponds to TRBD1 (5 bases). V was cut by 3 bases and J by 9 bases, with 18 bases left in between. Germline V lookup: CDR1 SGHTA, CDR2 FQGNSA. The CDR3 totals 15 residues. The CDR3 region has the DNA TGTGCCAGCAGCTTGAGACTGTCAGGGATCCGGCCCCAGCATTTT. It encodes CASSLRLSGIRPQHF.

The chain combines TRBV5-3 with TRBJ2-7; D remains unclear. TRBV5-3 is labeled an ORF, and its function is uncertain. The CDR3 contains 15 residues. V was shortened by 6 bases and J by 4 bases, with 20 bases between the two germline ends. The DNA of the CDR3 is TGTGCCAGAACCATTCCTGAAATCGAGCGATACGAGCAGTACTTC. Its protein product is CARTIPEIERYEQYF.

The chain recombines TRBV13 with TRBJ1-6; D not resolved. Trimming took 2 bases from V and 11 from J, leaving 13 bases between them. Per the germline V gene, CDR1 is PRHDT and CDR2 is FYEKMQ (reference sequence). The CDR3 loop spans 14 amino acids. The CDR3 reads CASSLKTAGAPLHF. CDR3 coding DNA: TGTGCCAGCAGCTTAAAGACTGCCGGGGCACCCCTCCACTTT.

The chain combines TRBV10-3 with TRBJ2-2; D is unclear. The germline V gene encodes CDR1 ENHRY and CDR2 SYGVKD. This CDR3 region has 17 residues. V lost 0 bases and J lost 1, with 12 bases in between. The CDR3 loop is CAISESFGSMNTGELFF. The CDR3 DNA sequence: TGTGCCATCAGTGAGTCTTTCGGCTCAATGAACACCGGGGAGCTGTTTTTT.

The J gene is TRBJ2-3, the V gene TRBV4-2; D gene unclear. The CDR3 loop spans 15 amino acids. The V and J ends lost 0 bases and 6 bases respectively, with 13 bases between them. Germline CDR1 reads LGHNA; CDR2 reads YNFKEQ. CDR3 region: CASSQEGPHLDTQYF. The CDR3 nucleotides read TGTGCCAGCAGCCAAGAAGGCCCCCACCTGGATACGCAGTATTTT.

The chain carries TRBV27 and TRBJ2-2; TRBD2 matches 13 bases. CDR1 and CDR2 (germline): MNHEY, SMNVEV (reference sequence). V dropped 5 bases and J dropped 5; count of bases not matched to a gene: 5. The CDR3 covers 16 residues. DNA for the CDR3: TGTGCCAGCAGTCGACCGGGACTAGCGGGAACCGGGGAGCTGTTTTTT. The encoded protein is CASSRPGLAGTGELFF.

The gene calls are TRBV24-1 and TRBJ1-2; D not certain. This CDR3 contains 15 residues. V was pared by 3 bases and J by 5 bases, with 15 bases between. In germline, CDR1 is KGHDR, CDR2 SFDVKD. The CDR3 sequence is CATSDPKLNAYGYTF. Here the CDR3 DNA reads TGTGCCACCAGTGATCCGAAACTAAACGCATATGGCTACACCTTC.

This sequence joins TRBV27 and TRBJ2-2; D unresolved. The CDR3 extends over 13 amino acids. Germline CDR1 MNHEY, CDR2 SMNVEV (reference sequence). V lost 8 bases and J lost 4, with 11 bases in between. The CDR3 sequence: CASSLGSTGELFF. The CDR3 bases are TGTGCCAGCTCCTTGGGATCCACCGGGGAGCTGTTTTTT.

V usage is TRBV28 and J usage is TRBJ2-6, with a possible D match to TRBD1 (5 bases). The CDR3 loop spans 16 amino acids. Trimming left V 6 bases short and J 0 bases short, with 12 bases between. Germline V gene lookup returns CDR1 MDHEN and CDR2 SYDVKM. This CDR3 is CASRPQGSSGANVLTF. The CDR3 DNA sequence: TGTGCCAGCAGGCCCCAGGGCTCCTCTGGGGCCAACGTCCTGACTTTC. Using reference TRBV28 and TRBJ2-6 for the parts outside the CDR3, the full variable domain is DVKVTQSSRYLVKRTGEKVFLECVQDMDHENMFWYRQDPGLGLRLIYFSYDVKMKEKGDIPEGYSVSREKKERFSLILESASTNQTSMYLCASRPQGSSGANVLTFGAGSRLTVL.

The chain uses TRBV6-5 and TRBJ2-7, with a tentative D call TRBD1 (6 bases). The germline V gene encodes CDR1 MNHEY and CDR2 SVGAGI. The CDR3 runs 13 residues. With 3 bases removed from V and 3 bases from J, the gap between germline ends came to 9 bases. The CDR3, as DNA: TGTGCCAGCAGTTATAAGGACAGCTACGAGCAGTACTTC. This encodes CASSYKDSYEQYF.

The chain links TRBV28 to TRBJ1-1; unclear D gene. V was clipped by 6 bases and J by 5 bases, with 16 bases between them. CDR1 is MDHEN and CDR2 is SYDVKM in the germline V gene. The CDR3 length is 14 residues. The DNA for the CDR3 is TGTGCCAGCAGGCCGCCGCCCACCGCGACTGAAGCTTTCTTT. It specifies CASRPPPTATEAFF.

The gene calls are TRBV13 and TRBJ2-1, with D perhaps matching TRBD2 (6 bases). The V gene lost 5 bases and the J gene lost 4 bases, with 15 bases spanning the gap. The CDR3 is made up of 15 amino acids. Looked up from germline, CDR1 is PRHDT and CDR2 is FYEKMQ (reference sequence). Here the CDR3 DNA reads TGTGCCAGCAGCCCCAGTCGTGGGAGGTACAATGAGCAGTTCTTC. This encodes CASSPSRGRYNEQFF.